The clone carrying this T cell receptor (beta chain) was counted only a few times. The antigen is unknown. The junction had 9 bases not matched to a gene; V was cut back by 0 bases and J by 9 bases. CDR3 length equals 15 residues. In germline, CDR1 is MNHEY, CDR2 SMNVEV (reference sequence). Every isolated RNA sample was fully reverse transcribed, so sequencing captured expressed TCRB transcripts. Sequencing of naive, central memory and regulatory T cell samples gave an average of roughly 3.4 million reads. Sequencing used immunoSEQ multiplex PCR; TCRdb keeps in-frame clones, though not all of them. This repertoire shows 550,000 to 850,000 clones, under 15% found once; its top ten account for 0.022%. The source of the sample is a study of beta chain features in type 1 diabetes. Each population that was sorted was more than 98% pure. Overall study findings and caveats: Researchers caution that PCR might favor shorter templates, equally among patients and controls. When Type 1 diabetes patients were examined, their TCRB CDR3s proved moderately but significantly shorter in all four CD4+ subsets. Patients with type 1 diabetes carried fewer insertions and had more deletions at their VDJ junctions.

This TCR was sampled from a man younger than 35 with type 1 diabetes. The sample comprised naive CD4+ T cells from blood. The chain links TRBV27 to TRBJ2-5; 8 nucleotides align to TRBD1. The CDR3 protein is CASSLSPGGYGSQYF. In DNA form, the CDR3 reads TGTGCCAGCAGTTTATCGCCAGGGGGCTATGGGTCCCAGTACTTC.